These 10 T cell receptor beta chains originate from one sample sequenced in a study of T cells in Graves' hyperthyroidism and ophthalmopathy. RNA transcripts gave rise to amplified TCR beta CDR3 regions. The TCR CDR3 first-round RT-PCR relied on the HTBI primer set. In TCRdb, the multiplex PCR reads were re-called with MiXCR into one record per CDR3 protein. The table has some 690,000 distinct CDR3 sequences, 17% seen once. The material sequenced was blood. These receptors all come from a man in his forties or fifties with Graves' hyperthyroidism.

A few counts support this clonotype. The chain recombines TRBV24-1 with TRBJ2-3; D gene unclear. V lost 0 bases, J lost 5 bases, and 2 bases lay in between. The CDR3 consists of 12 residues. Germline V lookup: CDR1 KGHDR, CDR2 SFDVKD. CDR3 sequence reads: CATSDLLDTQYF. As DNA, the CDR3 is TGTGCCACCAGTGATTTGTTAGATACGCAGTATTTT.

The chain links TRBV3-1 to TRBJ2-1; D is unresolved. Trimming removed 0 bases at V and 7 bases at J, with 7 bases between. The CDR3 has 13 amino acids. Germline assignment: CDR1 LGHDT and CDR2 YNNKEL (reference sequence). The CDR3 loop is CASSQDLRNEQFF. CDR3 coding DNA: TGTGCCAGCAGCCAAGATCTAAGAAATGAGCAGTTCTTC.

V usage is TRBV28 and J usage is TRBJ2-7; TRBD1 matches at 8 bases. Germline lookup yields CDR1 MDHEN and CDR2 SYDVKM. V gave up 5 bases and J gave up 1 base; unmatched junction bases: 7. The CDR3 spans 15 residues. The CDR3 coding sequence is TGTGCCAGCAGTCCGCTGGACAGGGATTCCTACGAGCAGTACTTC. Translated, it gives CASSPLDRDSYEQYF.

This clonotype was detected a few times. This chain links TRBV28 with TRBJ1-1, with TRBD1 matching over 8 bases. V lost 10 bases, J lost 2 bases, and 9 bases stayed unmatched. CDR1 and CDR2 from the germline V gene are MDHEN and SYDVKM. The CDR3 totals 14 residues. This CDR3 is CATSGRGPNTEAFF. As DNA, the CDR3 is TGTGCCACCTCAGGCAGGGGGCCAAACACTGAAGCTTTCTTT. The full variable domain, with the rest looked up from reference TRBV28 and TRBJ1-1, is DVKVTQSSRYLVKRTGEKVFLECVQDMDHENMFWYRQDPGLGLRLIYFSYDVKMKEKGDIPEGYSVSREKKERFSLILESASTNQTSMYLCATSGRGPNTEAFFGQGTRLTVV.

In this sample, this clonotype turned up many times. This chain uses TRBV29-1 with TRBJ2-1; 8 bases fit TRBD1. Germline assignment: CDR1 SQVTM and CDR2 ANQGSEA. The length of the CDR3 is 14 residues. V trimming: 5 bases; J trimming: 6 bases; junction bases outside the gene matches: 9. CDR3 sequence: CSVLPDREGNEQFF. The DNA of the CDR3 is TGCAGCGTTTTACCGGACAGGGAAGGCAATGAGCAGTTCTTC.

There are a few counts of this clonotype. This chain joins TRBV7-3 and TRBJ2-7; tentatively, D is TRBD1 (7 bases). The germline V gene has CDR1 SGHTA and CDR2 FQGTGA. The V end was cut by 5 bases, the J end by 0 bases, with 23 bases between. The CDR3 consists of 18 residues. The CDR3 sequence: CASSPRGQGEFRSYEQYF. CDR3 nucleotide sequence: TGTGCCAGCAGCCCCCGGGGGCAGGGGGAATTCCGCTCCTACGAGCAGTACTTC.

The rearrangement links TRBV7-6 to TRBJ2-5; no clear D gene. This CDR3 contains 14 residues. Deletions cut 5 bases from V and 2 bases from J, with 12 bases between. Per germline, CDR1 SGHVS and CDR2 FNYEAQ. The CDR3 reads CASSPKNQQETQYF. CDR3 DNA: TGTGCCAGCAGCCCAAAGAACCAGCAAGAGACCCAGTACTTC.

The chain recombines TRBV7-6 with TRBJ2-5; D is undetermined. Germline V gene sequence: CDR1 SGHVS, CDR2 FNYEAQ. The CDR3 extends over 14 amino acids. The ends were cut back, 1 base at V and 1 base at J, with 7 bases in the middle. CDR3: CASSLGFLQETQYF. Here the CDR3 DNA reads TGTGCCAGCAGCTTAGGTTTTCTCCAAGAGACCCAGTACTTC.

This clonotype was observed many times. The chain recombines TRBV28 with TRBJ2-7; weak D call: TRBD1 (5 bases). CDR1 is MDHEN, CDR2 SYDVKM, per germline. Trimming took 1 base from V and 2 from J, leaving 12 bases between them. The CDR3 extends over 15 amino acids. The CDR3 protein is CASSLLAGNPYEQYF. Written as DNA, the CDR3 is TGTGCCAGCAGTTTATTAGCAGGGAACCCCTACGAGCAGTACTTC. The full variable domain, rest sourced from reference TRBV28 and TRBJ2-7, is DVKVTQSSRYLVKRTGEKVFLECVQDMDHENMFWYRQDPGLGLRLIYFSYDVKMKEKGDIPEGYSVSREKKERFSLILESASTNQTSMYLCASSLLAGNPYEQYFGPGTRLTVT.

This clonotype was seen a handful of times. This chain connects TRBV27 to TRBJ2-1; D might be TRBD1 (5 bases). The V gene lost 5 bases and the J gene lost 9 bases, with 11 bases spanning the gap. The CDR3 is 12 residues long. CDR1 MNHEY and CDR2 SMNVEV come from the germline V gene (reference sequence). CDR3 residues: CASSDSLSEQFF. As DNA, the CDR3 is TGTGCCAGCAGTGACAGCTTGAGTGAGCAGTTCTTC.